The 16 T cell receptor beta chains below were found in one sample sequenced in a study of OX40 agonist ivuxolimab in advanced cancers. Clones were read by immunoSEQ multiplex PCR, and TCRdb kept only the in-frame ones, dropping some. This sample has approximately 50,000 clones; 70% to 90% occur once, and the top ten carry just over 0.6%. Sequencing used CD4+ or CD8+ T cells sorted from blood, obtained in a trial of the OX40 agonist ivuxolimab. The receptor source for this set is an adult with an advanced solid tumor such as melanoma, head and neck, liver or kidney cancer.

V and J are TRBV30 and TRBJ2-1; D may be TRBD2 (6 bases). Germline V gene sequence: CDR1 GTSNPN, CDR2 SVGIG (reference sequence). V lost 3 bases and J lost 11, with 17 bases in between. This CDR3 contains 13 residues. The CDR3 region has the DNA TGTGCCTGGAGGGAAGGAGGGTTAGCAAAGCAGTTCTTC. Residues: CAWREGGLAKQFF. The full variable domain, completed using reference TRBV30 and TRBJ2-1, is SQTIHQWPATLVQPVGSPLSLECTVEGTSNPNLYWYRQAAGRGLQLLFYSVGIGQISSEVPQNLSASRPQDRQFILSSKKLLLSDSGFYLCAWREGGLAKQFFGPGTRLTVL.

The chain recombines TRBV6-5 with TRBJ1-3; D gene uncertain. The CDR3 is 14 amino acids. The germline CDR1 and CDR2 sequences are MNHEY and SVGAGI. The ends were cut back, 6 bases at V and 0 bases at J, with 9 bases in the middle. The CDR3 is CASRDRVSGNTIYF. The CDR3 nucleotides are TGTGCCAGCAGGGACCGAGTCTCTGGAAACACCATATATTTT.

This clone was detected once. The CDR3 sequence: CASSYEKPYEQYF. For the CDR3, the DNA is TGTGCCAGCAGTTATGAGAAACCCTACGAGCAGTACTTC. V usage is TRBV6-6 and J usage is TRBJ2-7; D is unclear. Germline V gene lookup returns CDR1 MNHNY and CDR2 SVGAGI (reference sequence). V was clipped by 3 bases and J by 2 bases, with 8 bases between them. CDR3 length equals 13 residues.

V and J are TRBV28 and TRBJ2-1; D remains ambiguous. Looked up from germline, CDR1 is MDHEN and CDR2 is SYDVKM. V was shortened by 4 bases and J by 4 bases, with 11 bases between the two germline ends. The CDR3 covers 14 residues. The CDR3 DNA sequence: TGTGCCAGCAGTTGGCGAAACCGGTACAATGAGCAGTTCTTC. This sequence encodes CASSWRNRYNEQFF.

In DNA form, the CDR3 reads TGTGCCAGTAGTATTGACGATTACAATGAGCAGTTCTTC. The encoded protein is CASSIDDYNEQFF. The chain carries TRBV19 and TRBJ2-1; no clear D gene. CDR3 length: 13 amino acids. The V gene lost 3 bases and the J gene lost 4 bases, with 7 bases spanning the gap. Germline V lookup: CDR1 LNHDA, CDR2 SQIVND (reference sequence).

The chain couples TRBV5-1 to TRBJ1-1; TRBD1 agrees at 8 bases. The trim removed 0 bases at V and 6 bases at J, leaving 7 bases unmatched. The V gene's germline CDR1 is SGHRS and CDR2 YFSETQ. The CDR3 is made up of 15 amino acids. The CDR3 DNA sequence: TGCGCCAGCAGCTTGGAACCTTCGACAGGGGCTGAAGCTTTCTTT. Its translation is CASSLEPSTGAEAFF.

CDR3 region: CASSFGGVGEQYF. The CDR3 coding sequence is TGCGCCAGCAGCTTCGGGGGAGTGGGGGAGCAGTACTTC. This chain links TRBV5-1 with TRBJ2-7; possibly TRBD2 for D (6 bases). Trimming took 2 bases from V and 7 from J, leaving 13 bases between them. CDR1 SGHRS and CDR2 YFSETQ come from the germline V gene. CDR3 length: 13 residues.

V usage is TRBV5-1 and J usage is TRBJ2-1; tentative D call: TRBD2 (7 bases). In germline, CDR1 is SGHRS, CDR2 YFSETQ. The CDR3 is 15 residues long. Trimming stripped 1 base from V and 9 bases from J, with 17 bases between. The CDR3 DNA sequence: TGCGCCAGCAGCTTGCCCAGCGGGAAAGGGGGTGAGCAGTTCTTC. It specifies CASSLPSGKGGEQFF.

V usage is TRBV15 and J usage is TRBJ2-1; 7 bases line up with TRBD2. CDR3 size: 17 residues. Germline V lookup: CDR1 LNHNV, CDR2 YYDKDF (reference sequence). The ends lost 0 bases at V and 1 base at J; junction bases unmatched: 6. The CDR3 DNA sequence: TGTGCCACCAGCAGAGATCTGCCGGGAGGTTCCTACAATGAGCAGTTCTTC. As protein: CATSRDLPGGSYNEQFF.

This clone turned up a few times. The chain recombines TRBV19 with TRBJ1-1; TRBD1 matches at 7 bases. The CDR3 is 12 amino acids. Germline CDR1 reads LNHDA; CDR2 reads SQIVND (reference sequence). V shed 11 bases and J 9 bases; nucleotides not matched to a gene: 12. The CDR3 sequence is CAVSLTGNKAFF. CDR3 bases: TGTGCCGTCAGCTTGACAGGGAACAAAGCTTTCTTT. The full variable domain, in which reference TRBV19 and TRBJ1-1 provide the parts outside the CDR3, is DGGITQSPKYLFRKEGQNVTLSCEQNLNHDAMYWYRQDPGQGLRLIYYSQIVNDFQKGDIAEGYSVSREKKESFPLTVTSAQKNPTAFYLCAVSLTGNKAFFGQGTRLTVV.

V is TRBV5-4 and J is TRBJ1-3; D not resolved. The CDR3 contains 15 residues. The V end was cut by 2 bases, the J end by 0 bases, with 9 bases between. Germline V gene sequence: CDR1 SGHNT, CDR2 YYREEE (reference sequence). This chain's CDR3 is CASSLEGRSGNTIYF. The CDR3, as DNA: TGTGCCAGCAGCTTAGAGGGCCGCTCTGGAAACACCATATATTTT.

A remark on this clone: One junction end does not reproduce the germline sequence, and a read error may be involved. The chain employs TRBV7-7 and TRBJ2-1, with TRBD2 identical over 7 bases. The germline gives CDR1 SSHAT, CDR2 FNYEAQ (reference sequence). The CDR3 loop spans 16 amino acids. The chain's CDR3 is CASSLGAGVSYNEQFF. As DNA, the CDR3 is TGTGCTAGCAGCTTAGGGGCGGGAGTAAGCTACAATGAGCAGTTCTTC.

The sample holds a few counts of this clone. The gene calls are TRBV7-3 and TRBJ2-7; 7 bases fit TRBD1. The J segment lost 6 bases and the V segment lost 3 bases, leaving 5 bases of the junction unmatched. Germline V gene sequence: CDR1 SGHTA, CDR2 FQGTGA. The CDR3 has 13 amino acids. Here the CDR3 DNA reads TGTGCCAGCAGCTTTGACAGGGATCGCGAGCAGTACTTC. It codes for CASSFDRDREQYF.

This clone was seen only once. The chain combines TRBV10-3 with TRBJ1-1; D is perhaps TRBD1 (5 bases). Trimming cost V 6 bases and J 1 base, with 9 bases left between them. Germline values: CDR1 ENHRY, CDR2 SYGVKD. This CDR3 has 13 residues. In DNA form, the CDR3 reads TGTGCCATCAGGAGGGGCCCGAACACTGAAGCTTTCTTT. Its protein is CAIRRGPNTEAFF.

This sequence joins TRBV11-3 and TRBJ1-2, with a weak D call TRBD1 (6 bases). V was trimmed by 5 bases and J by 8 bases, leaving 15 bases between them. CDR3 length equals 13 residues. Per the germline V gene, CDR1 is SGHNT and CDR2 is YENEEA. DNA for the CDR3: TGTGCCAGCAGCGTCTCCGGGGGCGCAGGCTACACCTTC. Protein sequence: CASSVSGGAGYTF. The full variable domain, its missing parts supplied by reference TRBV11-3 and TRBJ1-2, is EAGVVQSPRYKIIEKKQPVAFWCNPISGHNTLYWYLQNLGQGPELLIRYENEEAVDDSQLPKDRFSAERLKGVDSTLKIQPAELGDSAVYLCASSVSGGAGYTFGSGTRLTVV.

This clone was counted only a few times. The V call is TRBV11-2, the J call TRBJ2-5, with D possibly being TRBD1 (5 bases). Looked up from germline, CDR1 is SGHAT and CDR2 is FQNNGV. The CDR3 covers 14 residues. Trimming took off 0 bases at V and 6 bases at J, with 11 bases between the two ends. The CDR3 protein is CASSLDPGIKTQYF. The CDR3 nucleotides read TGTGCCAGCAGCTTAGATCCAGGGATCAAGACCCAGTACTTC. The full variable domain, its missing parts supplied by reference TRBV11-2 and TRBJ2-5, is EAGVAQSPRYKIIEKRQSVAFWCNPISGHATLYWYQQILGQGPKLLIQFQNNGVVDDSQLPKDRFSAERLKGVDSTLKIQPAKLEDSAVYLCASSLDPGIKTQYFGPGTRLLVL.